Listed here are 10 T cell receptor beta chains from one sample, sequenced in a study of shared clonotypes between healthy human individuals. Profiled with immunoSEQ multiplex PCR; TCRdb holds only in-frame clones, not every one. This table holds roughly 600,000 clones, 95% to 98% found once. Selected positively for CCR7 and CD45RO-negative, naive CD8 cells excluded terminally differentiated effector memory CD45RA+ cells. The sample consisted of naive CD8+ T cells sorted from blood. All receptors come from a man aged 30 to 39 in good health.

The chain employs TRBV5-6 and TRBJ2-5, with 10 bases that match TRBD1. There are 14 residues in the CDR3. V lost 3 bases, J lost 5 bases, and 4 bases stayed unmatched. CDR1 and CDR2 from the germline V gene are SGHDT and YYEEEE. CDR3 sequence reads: CASSYGTGVETQYF. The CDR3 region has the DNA TGTGCCAGCAGCTATGGGACAGGGGTGGAGACCCAGTACTTC.

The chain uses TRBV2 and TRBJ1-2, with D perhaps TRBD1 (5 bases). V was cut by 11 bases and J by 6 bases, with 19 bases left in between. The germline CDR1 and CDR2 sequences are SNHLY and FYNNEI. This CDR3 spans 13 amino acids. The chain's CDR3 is CAFPFGGSNGYTF. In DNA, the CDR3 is TGTGCCTTCCCGTTCGGGGGTAGCAATGGCTACACCTTC.

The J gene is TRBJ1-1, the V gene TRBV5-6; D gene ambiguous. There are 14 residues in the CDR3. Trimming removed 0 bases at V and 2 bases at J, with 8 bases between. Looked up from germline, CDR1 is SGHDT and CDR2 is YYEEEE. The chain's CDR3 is CASSLEQTNTEAFF. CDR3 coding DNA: TGTGCCAGCAGCTTGGAGCAGACTAACACTGAAGCTTTCTTT.

The CDR3 reads CASGTGAIQYF. Written as DNA, the CDR3 is TGTGCCAGCGGGACAGGGGCCATTCAGTACTTC. The rearrangement links TRBV28 to TRBJ2-4; 10 positions match TRBD1. This CDR3 is 11 amino acids long. The trim removed 8 bases at V and 9 bases at J, leaving 1 base unmatched. Germline V gene sequence: CDR1 MDHEN, CDR2 SYDVKM.

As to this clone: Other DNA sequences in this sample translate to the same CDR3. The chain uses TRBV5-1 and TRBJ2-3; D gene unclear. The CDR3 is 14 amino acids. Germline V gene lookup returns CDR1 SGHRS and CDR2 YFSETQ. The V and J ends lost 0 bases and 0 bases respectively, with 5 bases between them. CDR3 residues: CASSLESSTDTQYF. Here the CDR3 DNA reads TGCGCCAGCAGCTTGGAGAGTAGCACAGATACGCAGTATTTT.

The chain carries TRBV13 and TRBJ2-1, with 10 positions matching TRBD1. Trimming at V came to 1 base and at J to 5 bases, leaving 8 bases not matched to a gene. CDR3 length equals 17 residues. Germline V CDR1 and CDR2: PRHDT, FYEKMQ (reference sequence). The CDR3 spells CASSLAGTGAINNEQFF. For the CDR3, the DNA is TGTGCCAGCAGCTTAGCAGGGACAGGGGCGATAAACAATGAGCAGTTCTTC.

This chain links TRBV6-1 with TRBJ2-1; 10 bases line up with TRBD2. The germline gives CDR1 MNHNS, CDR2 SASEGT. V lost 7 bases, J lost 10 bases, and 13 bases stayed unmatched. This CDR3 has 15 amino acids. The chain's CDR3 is CASNRAAGGPGEQFF. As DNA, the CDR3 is TGTGCCAGCAATCGGGCAGCGGGAGGGCCAGGGGAGCAGTTCTTC.

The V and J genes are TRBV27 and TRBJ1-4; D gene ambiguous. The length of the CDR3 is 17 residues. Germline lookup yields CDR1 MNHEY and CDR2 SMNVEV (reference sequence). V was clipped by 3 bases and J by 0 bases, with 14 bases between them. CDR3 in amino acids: CASSLSTHAATNEKLFF. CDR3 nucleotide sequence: TGTGCCAGCAGTTTGTCCACACATGCTGCAACTAATGAAAAACTGTTTTTT.

The CDR3: CSVERGGSPLPYNEQFF. The CDR3 nucleotides are TGCAGCGTTGAACGAGGGGGCAGCCCTTTACCCTACAATGAGCAGTTCTTC. The chain couples TRBV29-1 to TRBJ2-1; TRBD1 matches 7 bases. V was pared by 2 bases and J by 2 bases, with 12 bases of the junction left unmatched. This CDR3 contains 17 residues. Germline CDR1 and CDR2: SQVTM and ANQGSEA.

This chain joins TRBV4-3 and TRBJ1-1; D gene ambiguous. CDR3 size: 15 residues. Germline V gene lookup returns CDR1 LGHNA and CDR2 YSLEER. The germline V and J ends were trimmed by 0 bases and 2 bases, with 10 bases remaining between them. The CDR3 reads CASSQDKAANTEAFF. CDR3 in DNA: TGCGCCAGCAGCCAAGATAAGGCAGCCAACACTGAAGCTTTCTTT.